These 25 T cell receptor beta chains were all obtained from the same sample, sequenced in a study of cytomegalovirus exposure and HLA in healthy donors. Researchers ran the PCR with 60 Vbeta and 13 Jbeta primers. Here immunoSEQ multiplex PCR was the method, and the copy in TCRdb shows in-frame clones only, minus some. The table shows around 170,000 clones, with about 85% occurring only once. The sequenced material came from PBMCs. Every receptor here comes from a man aged 45-65 years in good health and CMV-seropositive.

The V and J genes are TRBV9 and TRBJ1-1; the D is unclear. The CDR3 length is 15 residues. Per germline, CDR1 SGDLS and CDR2 YYNGEE. Deletions cut 1 base from V and 1 base from J, with 11 bases between. CDR3 coding DNA: TGTGCCAGCAGCGTATCCCCTTCGGGGAACACTGAAGCTTTCTTT. Its protein product is CASSVSPSGNTEAFF. Supplemented by reference TRBV9 and TRBJ1-1, the full variable domain reads DSGVTQTPKHLITATGQRVTLRCSPRSGDLSVYWYQQSLDQGLQFLIQYYNGEERAKGNILERFSAQQFPDLHSELNLSSLELGDSALYFCASSVSPSGNTEAFFGQGTRLTVV.

The J gene is TRBJ2-5, the V gene TRBV4-1, with D perhaps TRBD1 (6 bases). Between the trimmed V and J ends, which lost 0 bases and 1 base, there was a span of 12 bases. Germline assignment: CDR1 MGHRA and CDR2 YSYEKL. The CDR3 totals 16 residues. CDR3 bases: TGCGCCAGCAGCCAAGATCAATGGACAGTCCAAGAGACCCAGTACTTC. Protein sequence: CASSQDQWTVQETQYF.

The CDR3 DNA reads TGTGCCAGCTCCCCCGATGAGAGAAAACTGTTTTTT. It is translated as CASSPDERKLFF. The chain combines TRBV18 with TRBJ1-4; D not certain. There are 12 residues in the CDR3. With 6 bases removed from V and 10 bases from J, the gap between germline ends came to 12 bases. Germline-derived CDR1 and CDR2 are KGHSH and LQKENI.

The chain combines TRBV14 with TRBJ1-2, with no clear D. Trimming cost V 0 bases and J 5 bases, with 13 bases left between them. Germline V gene data show CDR1 as SGHDN and CDR2 as FVKESK. CDR3 size: 15 residues. The CDR3 DNA reads TGTGCCAGCAGCCAAGATTACACAGTTCGATATGGCTACACCTTC. It codes for CASSQDYTVRYGYTF.

The chain combines TRBV5-5 with TRBJ1-3; possibly TRBD1 for D (6 bases). The V end lost 3 bases, the J end lost 11 bases, and 21 bases lay between the germline ends. The CDR3 runs to 15 residues. Per the germline V gene, CDR1 is SGHKS and CDR2 is YYEKEE (reference sequence). The CDR3 nucleotides are TGTGCCAGCAGCTCGACAGGTAGTTTCGCAGGCTCCATATATTTT. Encoded protein: CASSSTGSFAGSIYF.

V usage is TRBV27 and J usage is TRBJ1-5; tentatively, D is TRBD1 (5 bases). Trimming left V 3 bases short and J 2 bases short, with 8 bases between. In germline, CDR1 is MNHEY, CDR2 SMNVEV (reference sequence). The CDR3 runs 14 residues. CDR3 sequence reads: CASSLGGGNQPQHF. DNA for the CDR3: TGTGCCAGCAGTTTGGGGGGGGGCAATCAGCCCCAGCATTTT.

This chain uses TRBV11-2 with TRBJ2-1; possibly TRBD2 for D (6 bases). The CDR3 covers 15 residues. V gave up 5 bases and J gave up 9 bases, with 20 bases separating them. Germline values: CDR1 SGHAT, CDR2 FQNNGV. CDR3 residues: CASSGRAREAPEQFF. CDR3 DNA: TGTGCCAGCAGCGGGCGGGCTAGGGAGGCTCCTGAGCAGTTCTTC.

The chain employs TRBV6-4 and TRBJ1-2; 10 bases are shared with TRBD1. The CDR3 extends over 13 amino acids. The germline V gene encodes CDR1 MRHNA and CDR2 SNTAGT. Trimming took 0 bases from V and 9 from J; bases not matched to a gene: 1. Here the CDR3 reads CASSDSGQGSYTF. As DNA, the CDR3 is TGTGCCAGCAGTGACTCGGGACAGGGGAGCTACACCTTC.

This chain links TRBV27 with TRBJ1-5; D is possibly TRBD1 (6 bases). The CDR3 contains 15 residues. Between the trimmed V and J ends, which lost 6 bases and 6 bases, there was a span of 18 bases. The germline V gene has CDR1 MNHEY and CDR2 SMNVEV (reference sequence). This chain's CDR3 is CASRVGGGGRQPQHF. The CDR3 DNA follows: TGTGCCAGCAGGGTCGGGGGGGGCGGACGTCAGCCCCAGCATTTT.

The rearrangement joins TRBV7-8 to TRBJ1-3, with unresolved D. CDR3 length equals 18 residues. The V gene lost 5 bases and the J gene lost 4 bases, with 24 bases spanning the gap. Per the germline V gene, CDR1 is SGHVS and CDR2 is FQNEAQ. Here the CDR3 DNA reads TGTGCCAGCAGCGCTTCCCGTCCCGGACTCGACATCGGAAACACCATATATTTT. Translating gives CASSASRPGLDIGNTIYF.

The chain couples TRBV28 to TRBJ2-2; 7 bases fit TRBD1. The CDR3 has 15 residues. Germline lookup yields CDR1 MDHEN and CDR2 SYDVKM. Trimming cost V 5 bases and J 5 bases; bases outside gene matches: 8. CDR3 loop: CASSQGQIQTGELFF. CDR3 nucleotides: TGTGCCAGCAGTCAGGGACAGATACAGACCGGGGAGCTGTTTTTT.

The chain couples TRBV5-4 to TRBJ2-6, with TRBD1 as a possible D gene (6 bases). The CDR3 runs 14 residues. The germline V and J ends were trimmed by 4 bases and 6 bases, with 11 bases remaining between them. Germline loops: CDR1 SGHNT, CDR2 YYREEE (reference sequence). The CDR3: CASSKGQVANVLTF. CDR3 bases: TGTGCCAGCAGCAAGGGACAAGTGGCCAACGTCCTGACTTTC.

The rearrangement uses TRBV6-6 and TRBJ2-1, with TRBD2 as a possible D gene (5 bases). V shed 4 bases and J shed 9 bases, with 7 bases lying between them. Germline V gene data show CDR1 as MNHNY and CDR2 as SVGAGI (reference sequence). CDR3 length: 11 amino acids. The CDR3 region has the DNA TGTGCCAGCAGTTTGACTACTGAGCAGTTCTTC. It specifies CASSLTTEQFF.

The V call is TRBV4-2, the J call TRBJ2-5; possible D gene TRBD1, 6 bases. Deletions cut 1 base from V and 2 bases from J, with 17 bases between. CDR1 LGHNA and CDR2 YNFKEQ come from the germline V gene. This CDR3 contains 17 residues. Here the CDR3 DNA reads TGTGCCAGCAGCCAAGGGGGGCAGGGCCAAGCACAAGAGACCCAGTACTTC. Translated: CASSQGGQGQAQETQYF.

The rearrangement joins TRBV5-5 to TRBJ1-2; 9 nucleotides line up with TRBD1. CDR1 and CDR2 from the germline V gene are SGHKS and YYEKEE (reference sequence). V was clipped by 0 bases and J by 4 bases; unmatched bases: 7. This CDR3 has 16 residues. CDR3 sequence: CASSLGGTGRSYGYTF. Written as DNA, the CDR3 is TGTGCCAGCAGCTTGGGAGGGACAGGGAGGAGCTATGGCTACACCTTC.

This clone has a handful of counts. This chain links TRBV5-6 with TRBJ2-1, with D possibly being TRBD2 (5 bases). Germline V lookup: CDR1 SGHDT, CDR2 YYEEEE. The CDR3 runs to 16 residues. With 2 bases removed from V and 4 bases from J, the gap between germline ends came to 16 bases. The CDR3 sequence is CASSFSGSGTYNEQFF. The CDR3 DNA reads TGTGCCAGCAGCTTCAGTGGAAGCGGCACATACAATGAGCAGTTCTTC. Variable domain in full (rest from reference TRBV5-6 and TRBJ2-1): DAGVTQSPTHLIKTRGQQVTLRCSPKSGHDTVSWYQQALGQGPQFIFQYYEEEERQRGNFPDRFSGHQFPNYSSELNVNALLLGDSALYLCASSFSGSGTYNEQFFGPGTRLTVL.

The rearrangement links TRBV9 to TRBJ2-4; D might be TRBD2 (6 bases). V lost 4 bases and J lost 8, with 16 bases in between. This CDR3 is 14 amino acids long. CDR1 and CDR2 (germline): SGDLS, YYNGEE. In nucleotides, the CDR3 is TGTGCCAGCAGCCCTCGTGGGGGGTTTGACATTCAGTACTTC. Translation: CASSPRGGFDIQYF.

The rearrangement links TRBV18 to TRBJ2-7; D perhaps matches TRBD2 (5 bases). This CDR3 region has 16 residues. Germline loops: CDR1 KGHSH, CDR2 LQKENI. Trimming pared 3 bases from V and 7 bases from J, leaving 22 bases between. CDR3 residues: CASSPLGASGNFEQYF. Here the CDR3 DNA reads TGTGCCAGCTCACCGTTAGGTGCCAGCGGTAATTTTGAGCAGTACTTC.

The V gene is TRBV6-5, the J gene TRBJ1-4, with 8 bases fitting TRBD1. This CDR3 region has 12 residues. V was clipped by 10 bases and J by 3 bases; unmatched bases: 1. CDR1 is MNHEY and CDR2 is SVGAGI in the germline V gene. The CDR3 sequence: CATTGANEKLFF. In DNA, the CDR3 is TGTGCCACGACAGGGGCTAATGAAAAACTGTTTTTT.

This clone was picked up one time. The rearrangement uses TRBV12-2 and TRBJ2-1; the DNA was not compared with TRBD2, the D call given in the table. TRBV12-2 is designated a pseudogene. The CDR3 totals 15 residues. CDR3 region: CARRQIAGGTDEQFF. DNA for the CDR3: TGTGCAAGACGTCAAATAGCGGGAGGTACAGATGAGCAGTTCTTC.

In DNA, the CDR3 is TGTGCCAGCAGCGCAAGACAGGGTCTTAATGAAAAACTGTTTTTT. Protein: CASSARQGLNEKLFF. The V and J genes are TRBV7-9 and TRBJ1-4, with 7 bases that match TRBD1. The CDR3 is made up of 15 amino acids. CDR1 is SEHNR, CDR2 FQNEAQ, per germline (reference sequence). With 5 bases clipped from V and 4 bases from J, the junction kept 7 bases outside the gene matches.

The sample holds a few counts of this clone. Other DNA sequences within the sample encode an identical CDR3. The V and J genes are TRBV6-1 and TRBJ2-3; 14 bases agree with TRBD2. Germline V CDR1 and CDR2: MNHNS, SASEGT. The CDR3 spans 15 residues. V trimming: 4 bases; J trimming: 4 bases; junction bases outside the gene matches: 1. CDR3 loop: CASSGLAGGPDTQYF. CDR3 DNA: TGTGCCAGCAGTGGACTAGCGGGAGGGCCAGATACGCAGTATTTT.

J is TRBJ1-1 and V is TRBV5-1; D may be TRBD1 (5 bases). V was cut by 4 bases and J by 1 base, with 14 bases left in between. Germline-derived CDR1 and CDR2 are SGHRS and YFSETQ. CDR3 length: 15 residues. CDR3 in amino acids: CASSLTDKRNTEAFF. CDR3 nucleotide sequence: TGCGCCAGCAGCCTCACGGACAAGAGGAACACTGAAGCTTTCTTT. The variable domain in full, completed from reference TRBV5-1 and TRBJ1-1, reads KAGVTQTPRYLIKTRGQQVTLSCSPISGHRSVSWYQQTPGQGLQFLFEYFSETQRNKGNFPGRFSGRQFSNSRSEMNVSTLELGDSALYLCASSLTDKRNTEAFFGQGTRLTVV.

In its sample, this clone was seen once. This chain joins TRBV27 and TRBJ2-2; 7 nucleotides match TRBD1. The germline V gene has CDR1 MNHEY and CDR2 SMNVEV (reference sequence). Trimming removed 5 bases from V and 0 bases from J; junction bases left unmatched: 6. CDR3 length: 16 residues. The CDR3 DNA reads as TGTGCCAGCAGTCCCTACGGGACAGCGAACACCGGGGAGCTGTTTTTT. It yields the protein CASSPYGTANTGELFF.

This clone was seen more than once but under ten times. The chain combines TRBV2 with TRBJ1-1; 7 positions agree with TRBD1. The germline V gene has CDR1 SNHLY and CDR2 FYNNEI. The trim removed 3 bases at V and 2 bases at J, leaving 3 bases unmatched. CDR3 length: 14 amino acids. The CDR3 spells CASSEAGGNTEAFF. The CDR3 DNA is TGTGCCAGCAGTGAGGCAGGGGGTAACACTGAAGCTTTCTTT.